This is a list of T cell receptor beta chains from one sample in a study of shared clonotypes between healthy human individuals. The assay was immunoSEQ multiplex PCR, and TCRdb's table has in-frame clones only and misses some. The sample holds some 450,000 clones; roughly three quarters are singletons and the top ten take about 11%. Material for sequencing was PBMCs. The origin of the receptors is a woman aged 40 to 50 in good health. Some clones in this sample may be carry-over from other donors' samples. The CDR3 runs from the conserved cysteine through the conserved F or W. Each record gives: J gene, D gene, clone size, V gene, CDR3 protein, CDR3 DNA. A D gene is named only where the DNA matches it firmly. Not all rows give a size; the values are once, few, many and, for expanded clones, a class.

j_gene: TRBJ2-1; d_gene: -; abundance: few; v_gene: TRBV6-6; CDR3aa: CASTKFGSYNEQFF; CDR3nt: TGTGCCAGCACGAAGTTTGGGTCCTACAATGAGCAGTTCTTC
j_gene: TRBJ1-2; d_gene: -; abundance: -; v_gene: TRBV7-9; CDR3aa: CASSGDGPYGYTF; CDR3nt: TGTGCCAGCAGCGGCGATGGCCCCTATGGCTACACCTTC
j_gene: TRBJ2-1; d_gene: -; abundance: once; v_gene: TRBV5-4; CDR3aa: CASSFGFSSYNEQFF; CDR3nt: TGTGCCAGCAGCTTCGGCTTTAGCTCCTACAATGAGCAGTTCTTC
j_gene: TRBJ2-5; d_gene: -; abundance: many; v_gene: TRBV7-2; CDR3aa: CASSLMSQETQYF; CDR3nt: TGTGCCAGCAGCTTAATGTCCCAAGAGACCCAGTACTTC
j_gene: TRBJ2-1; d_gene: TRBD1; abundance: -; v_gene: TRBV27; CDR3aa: CASSPGQGESEQFF; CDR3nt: TGTGCCAGCAGTCCGGGACAGGGGGAAAGCGAGCAGTTCTTC
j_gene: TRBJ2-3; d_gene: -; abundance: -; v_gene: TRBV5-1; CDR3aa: CASSFEGPDTQYF; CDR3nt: TGCGCCAGCAGCTTTGAGGGGCCAGATACGCAGTATTTT
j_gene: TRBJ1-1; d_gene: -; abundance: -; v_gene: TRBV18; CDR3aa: CASSAGVRLYTEAFF; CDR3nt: TGTGCCAGCTCGGCAGGGGTGAGGTTGTACACTGAAGCTTTCTTT
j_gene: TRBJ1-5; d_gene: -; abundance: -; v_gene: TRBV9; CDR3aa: CASSVAGQPSEPQHF; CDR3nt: TGTGCCAGCAGCGTAGCTGGGCAGCCCTCGGAGCCCCAGCATTTT
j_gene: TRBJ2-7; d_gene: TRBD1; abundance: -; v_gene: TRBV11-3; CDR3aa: CASSPGTGDWEQYF; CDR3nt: TGTGCCAGCAGCCCAGGGACAGGGGATTGGGAGCAGTACTTC
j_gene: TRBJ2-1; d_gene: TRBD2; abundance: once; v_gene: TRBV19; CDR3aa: CASSPRGSGRALSINEQFF; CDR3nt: TGTGCCAGTAGCCCTAGGGGGAGCGGGAGGGCTCTTTCTATCAATGAGCAGTTCTTC
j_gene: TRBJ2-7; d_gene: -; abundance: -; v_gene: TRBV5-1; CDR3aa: CASSWVGGHEQYF; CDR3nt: TGCGCCAGCAGCTGGGTCGGGGGGCACGAGCAGTACTTC
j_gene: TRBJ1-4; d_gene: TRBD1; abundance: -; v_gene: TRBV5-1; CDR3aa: CASSPGTGGEKLFF; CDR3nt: TGCGCCAGCAGCCCCGGGACAGGGGGGGAAAAACTGTTTTTT
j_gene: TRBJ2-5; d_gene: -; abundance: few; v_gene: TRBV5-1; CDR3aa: CASSRGRQETQYF; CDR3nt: TGCGCCAGCAGCCGGGGGCGCCAAGAGACCCAGTACTTC